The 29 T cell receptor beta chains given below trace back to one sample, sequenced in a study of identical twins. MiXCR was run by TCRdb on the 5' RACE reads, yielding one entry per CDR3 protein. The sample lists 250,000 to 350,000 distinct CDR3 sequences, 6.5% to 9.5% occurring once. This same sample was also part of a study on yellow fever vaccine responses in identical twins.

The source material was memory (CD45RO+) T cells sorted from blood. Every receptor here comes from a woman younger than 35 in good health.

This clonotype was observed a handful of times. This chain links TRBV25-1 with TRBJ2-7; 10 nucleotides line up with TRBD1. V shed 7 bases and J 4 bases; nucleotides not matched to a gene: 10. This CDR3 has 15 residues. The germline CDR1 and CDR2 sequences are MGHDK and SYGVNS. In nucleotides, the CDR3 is TGTGCCAGCACCCCTCCCGGACAGGGGGAATACGAGCAGTACTTC. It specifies CASTPPGQGEYEQYF.

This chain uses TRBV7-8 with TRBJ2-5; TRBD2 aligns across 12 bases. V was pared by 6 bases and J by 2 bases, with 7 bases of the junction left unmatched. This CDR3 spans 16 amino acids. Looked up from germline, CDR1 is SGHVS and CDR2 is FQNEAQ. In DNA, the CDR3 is TGTGCCAGCAGAATTTCGACTAGCGGGGGTCAAGAGACCCAGTACTTC. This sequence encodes CASRISTSGGQETQYF.

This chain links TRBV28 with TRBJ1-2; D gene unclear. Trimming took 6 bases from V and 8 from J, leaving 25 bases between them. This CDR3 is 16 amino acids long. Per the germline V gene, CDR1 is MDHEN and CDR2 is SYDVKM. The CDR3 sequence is CASSPTRDRNLGGYTF. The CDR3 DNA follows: TGTGCCAGCAGCCCTACCCGAGATCGGAATCTAGGAGGCTACACCTTC.

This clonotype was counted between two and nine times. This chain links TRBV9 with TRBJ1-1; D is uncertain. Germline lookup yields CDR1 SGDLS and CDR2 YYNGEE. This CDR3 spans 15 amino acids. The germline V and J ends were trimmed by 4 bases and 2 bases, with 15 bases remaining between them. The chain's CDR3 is CASSQTPDLNTEAFF. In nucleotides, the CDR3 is TGTGCCAGCAGCCAGACGCCTGATCTTAACACTGAAGCTTTCTTT.

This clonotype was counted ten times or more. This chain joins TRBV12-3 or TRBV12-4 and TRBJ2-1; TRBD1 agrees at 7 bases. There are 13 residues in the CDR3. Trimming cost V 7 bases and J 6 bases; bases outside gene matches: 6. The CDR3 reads CASMRDSPNEQFF. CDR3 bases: TGTGCCAGCATGAGGGACAGCCCCAATGAGCAGTTCTTC.

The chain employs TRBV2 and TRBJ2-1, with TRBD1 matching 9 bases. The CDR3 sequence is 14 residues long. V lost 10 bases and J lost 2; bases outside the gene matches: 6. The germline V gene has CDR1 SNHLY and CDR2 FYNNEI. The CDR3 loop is CATRTGETYNEQFF. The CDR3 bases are TGTGCCACCAGGACAGGGGAGACCTACAATGAGCAGTTCTTC.

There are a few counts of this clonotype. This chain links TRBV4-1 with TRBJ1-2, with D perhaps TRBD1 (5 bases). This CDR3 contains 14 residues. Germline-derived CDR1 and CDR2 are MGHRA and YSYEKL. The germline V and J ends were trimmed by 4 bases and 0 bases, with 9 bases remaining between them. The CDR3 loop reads CASSPRTTNYGYTF. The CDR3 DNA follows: TGCGCCAGCAGCCCTAGGACAACTAACTATGGCTACACCTTC.

The CDR3 nucleotides are TGTGCCAGCACCCAGGATACCTCCGAGAACATTCAGTACTTC. It codes for CASTQDTSENIQYF. The V gene is TRBV7-9, the J gene TRBJ2-4; D unresolved. Germline CDR1 is SEHNR and CDR2 is FQNEAQ (reference sequence). The CDR3 sequence is 14 residues long. Between the trimmed V and J ends, which lost 7 bases and 7 bases, there was a span of 17 bases.

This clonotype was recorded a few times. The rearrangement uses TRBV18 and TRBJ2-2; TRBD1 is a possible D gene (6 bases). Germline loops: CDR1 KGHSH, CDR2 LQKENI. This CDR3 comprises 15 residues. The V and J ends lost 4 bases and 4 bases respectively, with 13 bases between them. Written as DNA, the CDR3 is TGTGCCAGCTCACGGGAACAGGGTTCCACCGGGGAGCTGTTTTTT. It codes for CASSREQGSTGELFF.

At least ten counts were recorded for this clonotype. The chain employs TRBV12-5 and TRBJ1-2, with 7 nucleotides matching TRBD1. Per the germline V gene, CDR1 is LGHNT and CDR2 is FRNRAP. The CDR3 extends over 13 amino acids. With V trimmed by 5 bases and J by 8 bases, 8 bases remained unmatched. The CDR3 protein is CASGTGQERGYTF. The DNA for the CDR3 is TGTGCTAGTGGTACCGGACAGGAGCGAGGCTACACCTTC.

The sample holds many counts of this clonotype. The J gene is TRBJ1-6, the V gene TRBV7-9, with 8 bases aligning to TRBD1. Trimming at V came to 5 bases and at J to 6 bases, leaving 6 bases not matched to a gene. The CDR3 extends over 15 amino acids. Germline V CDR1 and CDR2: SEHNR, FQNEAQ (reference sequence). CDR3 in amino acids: CASSPGTGVNSPLHF. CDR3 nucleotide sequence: TGTGCCAGCAGCCCAGGGACAGGTGTTAATTCACCCCTCCACTTT.

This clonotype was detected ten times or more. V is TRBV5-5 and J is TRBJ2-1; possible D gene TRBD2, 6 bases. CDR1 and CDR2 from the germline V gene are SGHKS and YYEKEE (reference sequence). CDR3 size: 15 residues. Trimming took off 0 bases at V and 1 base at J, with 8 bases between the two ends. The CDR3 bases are TGTGCCAGCAGCTTGGAGCGGGTATCCTACAATGAGCAGTTCTTC. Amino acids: CASSLERVSYNEQFF.

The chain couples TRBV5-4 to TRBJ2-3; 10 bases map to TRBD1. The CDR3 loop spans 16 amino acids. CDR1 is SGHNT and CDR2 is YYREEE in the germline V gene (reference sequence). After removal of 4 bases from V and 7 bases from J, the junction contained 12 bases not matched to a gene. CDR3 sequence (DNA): TGTGCCAGCAGCCTACCCCCCCGGGACAGGGGTAATACGCAGTATTTT. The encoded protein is CASSLPPRDRGNTQYF. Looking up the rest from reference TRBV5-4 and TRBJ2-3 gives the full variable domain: ETGVTQSPTHLIKTRGQQVTLRCSSQSGHNTVSWYQQALGQGPQFIFQYYREEENGRGNFPPRFSGLQFPNYSSELNVNALELDDSALYLCASSLPPRDRGNTQYFGPGTRLTVL.

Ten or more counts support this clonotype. CDR3 loop: CASRPRGGANTEAFF. CDR3 bases: TGTGCCAGCAGACCCAGGGGGGGGGCGAACACTGAAGCTTTCTTT. V usage is TRBV13 and J usage is TRBJ1-1, with 7 bases fitting TRBD1. This CDR3 spans 15 amino acids. V shed 6 bases and J 1 base; nucleotides not matched to a gene: 8. CDR1 and CDR2 from the germline V gene are PRHDT and FYEKMQ (reference sequence).

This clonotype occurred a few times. The CDR3 DNA reads as TGCAGTGCCCCGTTCGGGCGGGAGGGCCTGGAGCAGTTCTTC. Translated, it gives CSAPFGREGLEQFF. This chain uses TRBV20-1 with TRBJ2-1; 9 nucleotides line up with TRBD2. The germline V gene has CDR1 DFQATT and CDR2 SNEGSKA (reference sequence). With 6 bases clipped from V and 10 bases from J, the junction kept 13 bases outside the gene matches. This CDR3 comprises 14 residues.

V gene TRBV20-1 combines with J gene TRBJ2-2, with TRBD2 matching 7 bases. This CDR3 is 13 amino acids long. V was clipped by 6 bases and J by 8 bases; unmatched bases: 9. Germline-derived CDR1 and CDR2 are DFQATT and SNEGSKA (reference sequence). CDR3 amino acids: CSASSRREGELFF. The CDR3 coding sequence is TGCAGTGCGTCCTCGAGGCGGGAGGGGGAGCTGTTTTTT.

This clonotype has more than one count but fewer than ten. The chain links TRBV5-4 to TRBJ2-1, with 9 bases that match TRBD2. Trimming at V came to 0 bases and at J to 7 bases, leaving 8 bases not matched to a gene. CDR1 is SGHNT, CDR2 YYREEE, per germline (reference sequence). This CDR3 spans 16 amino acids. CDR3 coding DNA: TGTGCCAGCAGCTTGGCCGGCGGGAGGGCCGGGAATGAGCAGTTCTTC. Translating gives CASSLAGGRAGNEQFF.

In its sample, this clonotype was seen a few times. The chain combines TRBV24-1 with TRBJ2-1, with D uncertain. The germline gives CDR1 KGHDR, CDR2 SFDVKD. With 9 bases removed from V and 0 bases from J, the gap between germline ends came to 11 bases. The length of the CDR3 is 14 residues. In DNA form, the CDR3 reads TGTGCCACCTCCGCGGCCGCCTCCTACAATGAGCAGTTCTTC. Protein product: CATSAAASYNEQFF.

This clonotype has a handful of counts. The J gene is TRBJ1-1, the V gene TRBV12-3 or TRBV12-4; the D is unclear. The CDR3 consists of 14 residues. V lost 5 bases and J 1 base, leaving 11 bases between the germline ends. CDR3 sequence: CASSRTTANTEAFF. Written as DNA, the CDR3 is TGTGCCAGCAGTCGAACGACGGCGAACACTGAAGCTTTCTTT.

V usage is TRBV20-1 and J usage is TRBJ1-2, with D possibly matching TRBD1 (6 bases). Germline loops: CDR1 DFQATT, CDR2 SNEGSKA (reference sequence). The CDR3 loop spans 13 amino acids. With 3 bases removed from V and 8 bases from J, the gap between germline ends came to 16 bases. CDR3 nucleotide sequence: TGCAGTGCTAGTCCCAGGGGCGTTGGGGGCTACACCTTC. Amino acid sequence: CSASPRGVGGYTF.

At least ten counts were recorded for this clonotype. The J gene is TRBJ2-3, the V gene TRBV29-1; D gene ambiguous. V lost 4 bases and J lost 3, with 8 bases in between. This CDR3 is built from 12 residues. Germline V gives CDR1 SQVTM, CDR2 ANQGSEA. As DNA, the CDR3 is TGCAGCGTTGTAGAGCAGACAGATACGCAGTATTTT. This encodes CSVVEQTDTQYF.

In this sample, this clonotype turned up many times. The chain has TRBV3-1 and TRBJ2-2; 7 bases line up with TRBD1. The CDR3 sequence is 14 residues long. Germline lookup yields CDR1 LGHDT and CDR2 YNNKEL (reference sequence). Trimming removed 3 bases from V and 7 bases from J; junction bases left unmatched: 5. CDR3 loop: CASSQGQTGGELFF. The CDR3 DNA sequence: TGTGCCAGCAGCCAGGGACAGACGGGCGGGGAGCTGTTTTTT.

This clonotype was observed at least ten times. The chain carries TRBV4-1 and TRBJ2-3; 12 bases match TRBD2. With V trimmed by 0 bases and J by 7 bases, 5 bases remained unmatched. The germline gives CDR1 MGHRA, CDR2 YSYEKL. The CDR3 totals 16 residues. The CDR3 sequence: CASSQDLAGGRNTQYF. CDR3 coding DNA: TGCGCCAGCAGCCAAGATCTAGCGGGGGGGCGAAATACGCAGTATTTT.

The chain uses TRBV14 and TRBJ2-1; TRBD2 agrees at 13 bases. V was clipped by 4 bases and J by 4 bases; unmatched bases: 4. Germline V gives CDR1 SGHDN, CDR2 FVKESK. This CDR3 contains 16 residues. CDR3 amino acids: CASSRQGLAGYNEQFF. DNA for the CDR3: TGTGCCAGCAGCCGACAGGGACTAGCGGGGTACAATGAGCAGTTCTTC.

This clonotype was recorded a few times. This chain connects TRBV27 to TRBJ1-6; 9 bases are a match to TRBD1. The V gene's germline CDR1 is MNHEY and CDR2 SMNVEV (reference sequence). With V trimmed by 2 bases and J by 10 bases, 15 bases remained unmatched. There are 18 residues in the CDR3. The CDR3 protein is CASSLVSPQGASGSPLHF. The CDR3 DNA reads TGTGCCAGCAGTTTAGTATCGCCACAGGGGGCGAGCGGGTCACCCCTCCACTTT.

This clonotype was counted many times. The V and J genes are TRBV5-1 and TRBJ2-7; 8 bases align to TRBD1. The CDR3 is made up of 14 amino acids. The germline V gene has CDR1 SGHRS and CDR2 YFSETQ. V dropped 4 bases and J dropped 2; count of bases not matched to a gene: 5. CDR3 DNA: TGCGCCAGCAGCCCGGGACAGGAGACCTACGAGCAGTACGTC. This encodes CASSPGQETYEQYV.

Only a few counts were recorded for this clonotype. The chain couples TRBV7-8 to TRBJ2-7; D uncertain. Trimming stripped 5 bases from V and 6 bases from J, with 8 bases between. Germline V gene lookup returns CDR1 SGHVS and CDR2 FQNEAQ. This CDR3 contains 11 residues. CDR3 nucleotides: TGTGCCAGCAGCCGGGCCTCCGAGCAGTACTTC. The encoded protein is CASSRASEQYF.

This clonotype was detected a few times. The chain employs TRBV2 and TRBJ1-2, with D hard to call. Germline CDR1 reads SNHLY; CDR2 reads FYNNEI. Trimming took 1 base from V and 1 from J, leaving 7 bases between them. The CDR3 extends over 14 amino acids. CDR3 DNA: TGTGCCAGCAGTGAAGGCAGTCATAACTATGGCTACACCTTC. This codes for CASSEGSHNYGYTF.

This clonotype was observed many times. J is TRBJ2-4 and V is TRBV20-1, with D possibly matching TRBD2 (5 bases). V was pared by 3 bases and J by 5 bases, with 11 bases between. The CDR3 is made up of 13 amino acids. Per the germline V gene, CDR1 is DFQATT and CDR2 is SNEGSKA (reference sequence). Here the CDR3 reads CSASEGTQNIQYF. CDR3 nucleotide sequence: TGCAGTGCTAGTGAGGGTACACAAAACATTCAGTACTTC.